What follows describes a single T cell receptor (beta chain). Antigen: not known. This sample stems from a study of blood T cells in healthy people across ages. General study points: Across the age range, TCR beta diversity per million T cells fell in a roughly linear way. It was the long-lived donors that had more naive CD4+ cells and higher diversity than aged donors.

About 10 milliliters of peripheral blood were drawn from each donor into EDTA-treated tubes. Germline-derived CDR1 and CDR2 are SGDLS and YYNGEE. With V trimmed by 3 bases and J by 4 bases, 16 bases remained unmatched. The CDR3 extends over 18 amino acids. PCR was performed a second time for about 7 to 12 cycles using a sample-barcoded 5' primer and a J-beta primer mix. A template-switch adaptor containing 12 random nucleotides labeled each cDNA molecule. TCRdb passed the 5' RACE reads through MiXCR, listing each CDR3 protein once. The sample holds hundreds of thousands of distinct CDR3 sequences, 60% to 80% seen once.

The chain couples TRBV9 to TRBJ1-2, with TRBD1 matching over 9 bases. The material sequenced was blood. The source of this sequence is a man aged 25-40 years in good health. In nucleotides, the CDR3 is TGTGCCAGCAGCGCACCGGACAGGGGCCGGGGAAAAGGCTATGGCTACACCTTC. This gives the protein CASSAPDRGRGKGYGYTF.